The source of this T cell receptor (beta chain) is a study of T cells in Graves' hyperthyroidism and ophthalmopathy. Overall study findings and caveats: Most thyroid clonotypes expanded above 0.001 appeared in blood too.

V was cut by 7 bases and J by 0 bases, with 9 bases left in between. This CDR3 has 13 amino acids. Per germline, CDR1 DFQATT and CDR2 SNEGSKA (reference sequence). The investigators amplified TCR beta CDR3 regions from RNA transcripts. The HTBI primer set was used in a first-round RT-PCR of the TCR CDR3. TCRdb passed the multiplex PCR reads through MiXCR, listing each CDR3 protein once. The sample lists hundreds of thousands of distinct CDR3 sequences, around 20% occurring once. This clonotype was counted between two and nine times. Antigen: not known. The chain recombines TRBV20-1 with TRBJ2-2; D uncertain. The specimen sequenced was blood. The clonotype was recovered from a man aged 30-40 years with Graves' ophthalmopathy. The CDR3 nucleotides read TGCAGTGGGTTTGATTCGAACACCGGGGAGCTGTTTTTT. This codes for CSGFDSNTGELFF.